These 32 T cell receptor beta chains share one sample of origin, sequenced in a study of regulatory T cells in long-lasting Graves disease. Library construction for TCR beta used iRepertoire HTBI primers and Arm-PCR of CDR3 regions. TCRdb analysed the multiplex PCR reads with MiXCR anew, one entry per CDR3 protein. The sample contains under 250,000 distinct CDR3 sequences, about 19% of which appear only once. Time point given: newly diagnosed GD, antithyroid drugs for less than 3 months. After RNA was extracted from PBMCs, the TCR library was made from it. This specimen was peripheral blood mononuclear cells (PBMCs), taken at new diagnosis, from a patient treated with antithyroid drugs. All receptors derive from a female donor with Graves disease.

At least ten counts were recorded for this clonotype. V and J are TRBV7-2 and TRBJ2-5, with D uncertain. Germline CDR1 SGHTA, CDR2 FQGNSA. The CDR3 extends over 15 amino acids. Trimming stripped 1 base from V and 1 base from J, with 10 bases between. CDR3 nucleotide sequence: TGTGCCAGCAGCTTAGGGTCTACGGGCCAAGAGACCCAGTACTTC. Encoded protein: CASSLGSTGQETQYF.

About this clonotype itself: The DNA is omitted, as the CDR3 cannot be located on it reliably, and the CDR3 follows TCRdb's listing. This chain uses TRBV7-2 with TRBJ1-2; TRBD1, as called in the table, went unchecked against the DNA. The CDR3 totals 15 residues, both ends included. Germline V CDR1 and CDR2: SGHTA, FQGNSA. The CDR3 protein is CASSPWGQGSLGFTF.

This clonotype was picked up many times. The chain is built from TRBV7-2 and TRBJ2-7; maybe TRBD1 (6 bases). Germline CDR1 is SGHTA and CDR2 is FQGNSA. Trimming removed 4 bases at V and 7 bases at J, with 14 bases between. This CDR3 contains 13 residues. The CDR3: CASSSLGAEEQYF. The CDR3 DNA follows: TGTGCCAGCAGCTCCTTGGGGGCAGAAGAGCAGTACTTC.

This clonotype was detected a few times. The chain uses TRBV19 and TRBJ2-1, with TRBD2 matching 10 bases. V trimming: 4 bases; J trimming: 8 bases; junction bases outside the gene matches: 8. Germline V lookup: CDR1 LNHDA, CDR2 SQIVND (reference sequence). The CDR3 is made up of 15 amino acids. The CDR3 nucleotides read TGTGCCAGTAGTAGGTCCAGCGGGGGGGCGGATGAGCAGTTCTTC. It specifies CASSRSSGGADEQFF. The whole variable domain, filled in from reference TRBV19 and TRBJ2-1, reads DGGITQSPKYLFRKEGQNVTLSCEQNLNHDAMYWYRQDPGQGLRLIYYSQIVNDFQKGDIAEGYSVSREKKESFPLTVTSAQKNPTAFYLCASSRSSGGADEQFFGPGTRLTVL.

The V gene is TRBV19, the J gene TRBJ1-2; D may be TRBD1 (5 bases). The CDR3 is made up of 12 amino acids. Germline V gives CDR1 LNHDA, CDR2 SQIVND (reference sequence). V lost 7 bases to trimming and J lost 5 bases, with 11 bases between them. The CDR3 DNA is TGTGCCAGTATTAGCAGGGAGTATGGCTACACCTTC. The encoded protein is CASISREYGYTF.

The chain has TRBV28 and TRBJ2-5; no definite D call. The germline V gene encodes CDR1 MDHEN and CDR2 SYDVKM. Trimming left V 6 bases short and J 7 bases short, with 18 bases between. This CDR3 spans 14 amino acids. CDR3 amino acids: CASRQSPGLVTQYF. The CDR3 nucleotides read TGTGCCAGCAGGCAGAGCCCGGGTTTGGTGACCCAGTACTTC.

This clonotype came up many times. The chain employs TRBV10-3 and TRBJ1-6; D remains ambiguous. Germline CDR1 is ENHRY and CDR2 is SYGVKD. The length of the CDR3 is 17 residues. Trimming shortened V by 0 bases and J by 6 bases, and 15 bases separated the two germline ends. CDR3 loop: CAISESRQARSNSPLHF. The CDR3 DNA reads as TGTGCCATCAGTGAGTCCCGCCAAGCCCGCAGTAATTCACCCCTCCACTTT.

On this clonotype: Given a much more abundant clone one base away, this may be a read error. This chain uses TRBV6-6 with TRBJ1-1; tentative D call: TRBD1 (6 bases). The CDR3 sequence is 14 residues long. Per germline, CDR1 MNHNY and CDR2 SVGAGI (reference sequence). CDR3 amino acids: CVSSYSTGGGEAFF. CDR3 nucleotides: TGTGTCAGCAGTTACTCGACGGGGGGCGGTGAAGCTTTCTTT.

The chain carries TRBV6-5 and TRBJ2-5; the match to TRBD2 covers 13 bases. The CDR3 has 17 residues. V shed 3 bases and J 5 bases; nucleotides not matched to a gene: 9. Germline CDR1 MNHEY, CDR2 SVGAGI. CDR3 coding DNA: TGTGCCAGCAGTTATGGAACTAGCGGGGGGGCACGTGAGACCCAGTACTTC. It codes for CASSYGTSGGARETQYF.

This clonotype was counted at least ten times. The chain joins TRBV27 to TRBJ2-1; TRBD2 might be the D (6 bases). Germline V gene sequence: CDR1 MNHEY, CDR2 SMNVEV (reference sequence). The CDR3 sequence is 16 residues long. Trimming stripped 5 bases from V and 1 base from J, with 15 bases between. The CDR3 DNA reads TGTGCCAGCAGTACGGGTCGCGGGACGTCCTACAATGAGCAGTTCTTC. It translates to CASSTGRGTSYNEQFF.

This clonotype has a count of ten or more. This chain joins TRBV24-1 and TRBJ2-7; TRBD2 is a possible D gene (6 bases). Per the germline V gene, CDR1 is KGHDR and CDR2 is SFDVKD. Trimming took 5 bases from V and 2 from J, leaving 12 bases between them. The CDR3 length is 14 residues. The CDR3, as DNA: TGTGCCACCAGTGTGGGTAGCGGAACCTACGAGCAGTACTTC. This gives the protein CATSVGSGTYEQYF.

At least ten counts were recorded for this clonotype. This chain joins TRBV3-1 and TRBJ1-5; possibly TRBD1 for D (5 bases). CDR3 length equals 15 residues. Germline-derived CDR1 and CDR2 are LGHDT and YNNKEL (reference sequence). The V gene lost 0 bases and the J gene lost 3 bases, with 9 bases spanning the gap. CDR3 sequence reads: CASSQEGTYNQPQHF. For the CDR3, the DNA is TGTGCCAGCAGCCAAGAGGGGACTTACAATCAGCCCCAGCATTTT.

This clonotype was counted at least ten times. This chain links TRBV12-3 or TRBV12-4 with TRBJ1-2, with TRBD1 matching 7 bases. The CDR3 runs 12 residues. V shed 8 bases and J 5 bases; nucleotides not matched to a gene: 5. The CDR3 DNA reads TGTGCCAGCCGACAGGGACCATATGGCTACACCTTC. Translated: CASRQGPYGYTF.

This clonotype occurred a few times. This chain links TRBV6-1 with TRBJ2-5; TRBD1 agrees at 7 bases. CDR3 size: 14 residues. V lost 6 bases and J lost 4; bases outside the gene matches: 8. Germline assignment: CDR1 MNHNS and CDR2 SASEGT. The CDR3 region has the DNA TGTGCCAGCAGGCGAACAGGGGCGGGAGAGACCCAGTACTTC. As protein: CASRRTGAGETQYF.

This clonotype was seen repeatedly, ten times or more. The V and J genes are TRBV2 and TRBJ1-2; TRBD1 is a possible D gene (5 bases). Germline lookup yields CDR1 SNHLY and CDR2 FYNNEI. This CDR3 is 13 amino acids long. Trimming removed 7 bases from V and 7 bases from J, with 16 bases in between. CDR3 coding DNA: TGTGCCAGCAAGCAGCAGCGGGGGGGTGGCTACACCTTC. Its translation is CASKQQRGGGYTF.

This clonotype has ten or more counts. The chain links TRBV6-5 to TRBJ1-2; 7 bases map to TRBD1. The CDR3 consists of 15 residues. V shed 4 bases and J 8 bases; nucleotides not matched to a gene: 13. CDR1 is MNHEY and CDR2 is SVGAGI in the germline V gene. The CDR3 DNA sequence: TGTGCCAGCAGTTCGAACCAGGGGGTGCGACCGGGCTACACCTTC. Encoded protein: CASSSNQGVRPGYTF.

This clonotype has at least ten counts. A junction end diverges from the germline sequence, so it may reflect a read error. This chain joins TRBV10-3 and TRBJ1-5, with 8 bases that match TRBD1. The CDR3 spans 15 residues. Germline-derived CDR1 and CDR2 are ENHRY and SYGVKD. Here the CDR3 DNA reads TGCGCCAGCAGCCGAACAGGGGGGGGCAATCAGCCCCAGCATTTT. Translated: CASSRTGGGNQPQHF.

Remarks on this clonotype: A much larger clone lies one base from this, so it may be a read error. The genes are TRBV24-1 and TRBJ2-6; D not resolved. Trimming took 3 bases from V and 5 from J, leaving 10 bases between them. The CDR3 has 15 residues. Germline-derived CDR1 and CDR2 are KGHDR and SFDVKD. In DNA, the CDR3 is TGTGCCACCAGTGATGAGACGTCTAGGGCCAACGTCCTGACTTTC. This sequence encodes CATSDETSRANVLTF.

The sample holds a few counts of this clonotype. The V gene is TRBV9, the J gene TRBJ2-7; TRBD2 aligns across 11 bases. The V gene's germline CDR1 is SGDLS and CDR2 YYNGEE. CDR3 size: 16 residues. J lost 0 bases, V lost 4 bases, and 6 bases had no gene match. The CDR3, as DNA: TGTGCCAGCAGCCCGCTAGCGGGAGGTAGCTCCTACGAGCAGTACTTC. Protein sequence: CASSPLAGGSSYEQYF.

This clonotype was seen ten or more times. This rearrangement joins TRBV7-2 to TRBJ2-7; 8 positions match TRBD1. This CDR3 comprises 15 residues. Germline V gene sequence: CDR1 SGHTA, CDR2 FQGNSA. Trimming at V came to 5 bases and at J to 7 bases, leaving 13 bases not matched to a gene. The CDR3 DNA sequence: TGTGCCAGCAGCCTAATAGGACAGGGTGTAAAAGAGCAGTACTTC. Its protein is CASSLIGQGVKEQYF.

A single count supports this clonotype. The chain uses TRBV20-1 and TRBJ2-7, with 11 bases aligning to TRBD2. V gave up 0 bases and J gave up 6 bases; unmatched junction bases: 13. The V gene's germline CDR1 is DFQATT and CDR2 SNEGSKA (reference sequence). The CDR3 contains 17 residues. The CDR3 bases are TGCAGTGCTAGAGATATAGCTAGCGGGAGGCAGGCCGGCGAGCAGTACTTC. Protein: CSARDIASGRQAGEQYF.

Ten or more counts support this clonotype. The rearrangement uses TRBV28 and TRBJ1-2; 9 bases line up with TRBD1. The CDR3 extends over 14 amino acids. CDR1 is MDHEN and CDR2 is SYDVKM in the germline V gene. V lost 5 bases to trimming and J lost 7 bases; unmatched junction nucleotides: 8. The chain's CDR3 is CASSLHRGQGGYTF. CDR3 bases: TGTGCCAGCAGTCTGCACAGGGGGCAGGGTGGCTACACCTTC.

The gene calls are TRBV6-4 and TRBJ2-7; 9 nucleotides match TRBD1. Germline V CDR1 and CDR2: MRHNA, SNTAGT. This CDR3 contains 14 residues. The V gene end was trimmed by 5 bases and the J gene end by 9 bases; junction bases not matched to a gene: 11. Written as DNA, the CDR3 is TGTGCCAGCAGTTCTATTCGGGACAGGGAGTCGCAGTACTTC. Protein sequence: CASSSIRDRESQYF.

This clonotype was seen many times. The chain combines TRBV12-3 or TRBV12-4 with TRBJ2-4; D may be TRBD2 (5 bases). V was pared by 2 bases and J by 4 bases, with 9 bases between. CDR3 length: 14 amino acids. Here the CDR3 reads CASSLREVKNIQYF. The CDR3 coding sequence is TGTGCCAGCAGTTTACGGGAAGTTAAAAACATTCAGTACTTC.

The chain couples TRBV7-2 to TRBJ2-3, with 14 positions matching TRBD2. V shed 3 bases, J shed 1 base, and the junction held 9 bases outside the gene matches. Germline V gives CDR1 SGHTA, CDR2 FQGNSA. This CDR3 has 19 residues. CDR3 sequence: CASSLSGTSGSGGTDTQYF. DNA of the CDR3: TGTGCCAGCAGCTTGTCCGGGACTAGCGGGAGTGGTGGCACAGATACGCAGTATTTT.

This clonotype came up a few times. The chain joins TRBV7-6 to TRBJ1-1, with 7 bases matching TRBD1. The CDR3 has 15 residues. Germline CDR1 is SGHVS and CDR2 is FNYEAQ. With V trimmed by 4 bases and J by 3 bases, 8 bases remained unmatched. The CDR3 DNA reads TGTGCCAGCAGCTCACGACAGGGTGGCGACACTGAAGCTTTCTTT. Encoded protein: CASSSRQGGDTEAFF.

This clonotype has at least ten counts. The chain joins TRBV5-5 to TRBJ2-4, with a weak D call TRBD1 (5 bases). Trimming pared 6 bases from V and 9 bases from J, leaving 10 bases between. This CDR3 is 11 amino acids long. Germline V gives CDR1 SGHKS, CDR2 YYEKEE (reference sequence). The CDR3 sequence: CASTRDSIQYF. In DNA form, the CDR3 reads TGTGCCAGCACCAGGGATAGCATTCAGTACTTC.

This chain uses TRBV6-2 or TRBV6-3 with TRBJ1-1, with D perhaps matching TRBD1 (5 bases). This CDR3 comprises 14 residues. Between the trimmed V and J ends, which lost 6 bases and 1 base, there was a span of 12 bases. Per germline, CDR1 MNHEY and CDR2 SVGEGT. The CDR3 protein is CASRRGIWNTEAFF. Written as DNA, the CDR3 is TGTGCCAGCAGACGGGGCATCTGGAACACTGAAGCTTTCTTT.

This clonotype has at least ten counts. V and J are TRBV15 and TRBJ2-5; no firm D call. This CDR3 has 13 amino acids. Germline V lookup: CDR1 LNHNV, CDR2 YYDKDF (reference sequence). V lost 0 bases, J lost 5 bases, and 7 bases lay in between. CDR3 in DNA: TGTGCCACCAGCAGAGAGCGTTGGGAGACCCAGTACTTC. This gives the protein CATSRERWETQYF.

This clonotype was found a few times. This chain's CDR3 is CASSLRQSATNEKLFF. For the CDR3, the DNA is TGTGCCAGCAGCCTGCGACAGAGTGCAACTAATGAAAAACTGTTTTTT. V is TRBV3-1 and J is TRBJ1-4, with a weak D call TRBD1 (5 bases). CDR1 is LGHDT and CDR2 is YNNKEL in the germline V gene (reference sequence). The CDR3 totals 16 residues. The V and J ends lost 4 bases and 0 bases respectively, with 12 bases between them.

This clonotype was counted ten times or more. The rearrangement links TRBV5-1 to TRBJ1-1; weak D call: TRBD1 (5 bases). Germline CDR1 is SGHRS and CDR2 is YFSETQ. V was trimmed by 7 bases and J by 4 bases, leaving 20 bases between them. This CDR3 is built from 15 residues. Here the CDR3 DNA reads TGCGCCAGCGTTAGTCGGGCAGGGTCGGGCACTGAAGCTTTCTTT. Translating it yields CASVSRAGSGTEAFF.

This clonotype was seen ten or more times. The chain carries TRBV7-9 and TRBJ1-5, with D possibly being TRBD1 (5 bases). Germline assignment: CDR1 SEHNR and CDR2 FQNEAQ (reference sequence). Trimming stripped 0 bases from V and 0 bases from J, with 9 bases between. The CDR3 is 16 residues long. The CDR3 bases are TGTGCCAGCAGCTTAGCTTCGGGGGTTAGCAATCAGCCCCAGCATTTT. It specifies CASSLASGVSNQPQHF.